This record concerns one TCR beta chain sequence. The gene symbols are mouse symbols. It was cDNA, reverse transcribed from extracted RNA, that served as the sequencing template. TCRdb keeps only in-frame clones here, not all; method: immunoSEQ multiplex PCR. The sample has about 270,000 clones, none seen only once. Using CD4, CD8alpha, NKG2D, NKG2ACE and other markers, pooled cutaneous lymph node cells were sorted. The sample originates from a study of CD8+ T cells in alopecia areata. As for the study in general: Grafted skin came from C3H/HeJ donors with spontaneous alopecia (roughly 6-13 months old) and was placed on approximately 7-10-week-old female C3H/HeJ mice.

Sequencing was carried out using CD4+ T cells sorted from a lymph node. This clonotype was obtained from a C3H/HeJ mouse with alopecia areata. Mouse MHC haplotype: H2-k.

The CDR3: CASSLGTNSYEQYF. CDR3 bases read: TGTGCCAGCAGTTTAGGGACAAACTCCTAT. The chain couples TRBV14 to TRBJ2-7, with D tentatively TRBD1 (6 bases). The CDR3 end falls 4 residues outside the read, so it is completed with the germline J gene. V dropped 2 bases and J dropped 0 bases, with 9 bases sitting between them. Germline CDR1 SGHDT, CDR2 FRDEAV. CDR3 length: 14 amino acids.